Shown below are 7 T cell receptor beta chains from a single sample sequenced in a study of T cells in Graves' hyperthyroidism and ophthalmopathy. Using RNA transcripts as the source, TCR beta CDR3 regions were amplified. Initially, a first-round RT-PCR of the TCR CDR3 employed the HTBI primer set. One entry per CDR3 protein, called by TCRdb with MiXCR from the multiplex PCR reads. The sample contains 450,000 to 500,000 distinct CDR3 sequences, approximately 22% of which appear only once. The source material was blood. These receptors were collected from a woman in her seventies with Graves' ophthalmopathy.

This clonotype was found many times. This sequence joins TRBV6-1 and TRBJ1-5; a possible D gene is TRBD1 (5 bases). This CDR3 spans 14 amino acids. V lost 0 bases and J lost 9, with 12 bases in between. The germline gives CDR1 MNHNS, CDR2 SASEGT. Here the CDR3 reads CASSEAAGLAPQHF. In DNA, the CDR3 is TGTGCCAGCAGTGAAGCAGCAGGGTTAGCGCCCCAGCATTTT.

In its sample, this clonotype was seen a few times. The V and J genes are TRBV20-1 and TRBJ1-6; D unclear. CDR1 and CDR2 (germline): DFQATT, SNEGSKA (reference sequence). The V and J ends lost 7 bases and 3 bases respectively, with 10 bases between them. The CDR3 sequence is 13 residues long. CDR3 DNA sequence: TGCAGTGTGACGACCATCTATAATTCACCCCTCCACTTT. This gives the protein CSVTTIYNSPLHF.

The genes are TRBV12-5 and TRBJ2-3, with 13 nucleotides matching TRBD2. The CDR3 loop spans 16 amino acids. V dropped 5 bases and J dropped 5; count of bases not matched to a gene: 7. The V gene's germline CDR1 is LGHNT and CDR2 FRNRAP. The CDR3 is CASGLGTSGAVDTQYF. CDR3 coding DNA: TGTGCTAGTGGTCTAGGGACTAGCGGGGCGGTAGATACGCAGTATTTT.

The gene calls are TRBV7-2 and TRBJ1-1, with a possible D match to TRBD1 (5 bases). CDR1 is SGHTA, CDR2 FQGNSA, per germline. V lost 1 base and J 4 bases, leaving 10 bases between the germline ends. The CDR3 covers 14 residues. CDR3 sequence: CASSLVQDATEAFF. CDR3 DNA: TGTGCCAGCAGCTTAGTACAGGACGCCACTGAAGCTTTCTTT.

This clonotype was counted a few times. This chain connects TRBV12-3 or TRBV12-4 to TRBJ2-2; perhaps TRBD1 as D (6 bases). V was clipped by 0 bases and J by 5 bases, with 16 bases between them. This CDR3 spans 17 amino acids. In DNA, the CDR3 is TGTGCCAGCAGTTTAGCGTGGGACCCGCAGGGGACCGGGGAGCTGTTTTTT. This sequence encodes CASSLAWDPQGTGELFF.

This clonotype showed up just once. The rearrangement links TRBV4-3 to TRBJ2-5; 7 nucleotides line up with TRBD2. Germline CDR1 is LGHNA and CDR2 is YSLEER. J lost 2 bases, V lost 3 bases, and 18 bases had no gene match. This CDR3 has 19 amino acids. CDR3 nucleotides: TGCGCCAGCAGCCAGGTCGTAATTTATGCGGGAGTCGATCAAGAGACCCAGTACTTC. Translation: CASSQVVIYAGVDQETQYF.

The chain combines TRBV12-3 or TRBV12-4 with TRBJ1-2; maybe TRBD1 (6 bases). The CDR3 sequence is 14 residues long. V lost 2 bases and J lost 8, with 15 bases in between. CDR3 sequence (DNA): TGTGCCAGCAGTTTAAGGGGGGCCGTTAAGGGCTACACCTTC. Translation: CASSLRGAVKGYTF.